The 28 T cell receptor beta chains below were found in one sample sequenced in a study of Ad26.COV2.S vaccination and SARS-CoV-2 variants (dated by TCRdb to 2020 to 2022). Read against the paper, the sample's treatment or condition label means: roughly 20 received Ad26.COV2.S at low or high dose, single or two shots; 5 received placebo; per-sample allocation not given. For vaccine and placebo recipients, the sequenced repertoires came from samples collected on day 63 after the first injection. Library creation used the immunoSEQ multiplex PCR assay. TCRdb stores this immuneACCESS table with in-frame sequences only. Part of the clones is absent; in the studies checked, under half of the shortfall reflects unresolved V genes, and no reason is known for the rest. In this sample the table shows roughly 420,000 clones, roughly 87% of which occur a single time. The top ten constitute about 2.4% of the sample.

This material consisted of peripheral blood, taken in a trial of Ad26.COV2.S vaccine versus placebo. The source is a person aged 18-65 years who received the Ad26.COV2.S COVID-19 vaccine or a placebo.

CDR3 residues: CASSPSRPPLHF. CDR3 in DNA: TGTGCCAGCTCCCCCTCTCGTCCACCCCTCCACTTT. This chain links TRBV7-2 with TRBJ1-6; no clear D gene. Per the germline V gene, CDR1 is SGHTA and CDR2 is FQGNSA. V lost 8 bases, J lost 11 bases, and 13 bases lay in between. This CDR3 spans 12 amino acids.

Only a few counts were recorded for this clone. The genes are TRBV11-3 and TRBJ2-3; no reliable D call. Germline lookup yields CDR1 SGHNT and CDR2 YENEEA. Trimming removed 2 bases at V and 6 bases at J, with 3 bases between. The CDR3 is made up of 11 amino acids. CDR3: CASSLTDTQYF. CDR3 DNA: TGTGCCAGCAGCTTAACTGATACGCAGTATTTT.

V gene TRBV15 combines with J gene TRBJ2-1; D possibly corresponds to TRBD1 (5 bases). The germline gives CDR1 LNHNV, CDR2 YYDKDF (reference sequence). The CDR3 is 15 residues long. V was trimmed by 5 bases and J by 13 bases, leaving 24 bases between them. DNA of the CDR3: TGTGCCACCAGCGATCTCCCGACAGTAGGATGGGGTCAGTTCTTC. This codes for CATSDLPTVGWGQFF.

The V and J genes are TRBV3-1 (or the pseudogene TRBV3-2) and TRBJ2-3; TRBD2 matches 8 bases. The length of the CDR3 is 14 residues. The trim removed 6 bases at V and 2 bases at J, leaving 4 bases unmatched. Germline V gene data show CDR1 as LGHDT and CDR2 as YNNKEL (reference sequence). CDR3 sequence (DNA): TGTGCCAGCAGGCCGGGGGGGTTCACAGATACGCAGTATTTT. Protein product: CASRPGGFTDTQYF.

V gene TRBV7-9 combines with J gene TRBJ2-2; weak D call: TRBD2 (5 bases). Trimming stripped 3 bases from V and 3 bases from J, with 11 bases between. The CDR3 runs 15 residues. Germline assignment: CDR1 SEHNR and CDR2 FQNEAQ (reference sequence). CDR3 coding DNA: TGTGCCAGCAGCTTCCTGGACTCGCACACCGGGGAGCTGTTTTTT. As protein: CASSFLDSHTGELFF.

CDR3 nucleotides: TGTGCCAGCAGCCACAGGGACTCCGATACGCAGTATTTT. As protein: CASSHRDSDTQYF. J is TRBJ2-3 and V is TRBV7-9; either TRBD1 or TRBD2 may supply D (6 bases each). This CDR3 has 13 amino acids. With 5 bases removed from V and 6 bases from J, the gap between germline ends came to 12 bases. Germline loops: CDR1 SEHNR, CDR2 FQNEAQ (reference sequence).

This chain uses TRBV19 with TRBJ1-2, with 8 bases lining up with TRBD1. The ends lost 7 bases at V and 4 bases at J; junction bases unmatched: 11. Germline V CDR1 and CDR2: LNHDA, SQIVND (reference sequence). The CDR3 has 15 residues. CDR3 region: CASTRGLSALYGYTF. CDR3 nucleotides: TGTGCCAGTACCAGGGGGCTATCCGCTCTCTATGGCTACACCTTC.

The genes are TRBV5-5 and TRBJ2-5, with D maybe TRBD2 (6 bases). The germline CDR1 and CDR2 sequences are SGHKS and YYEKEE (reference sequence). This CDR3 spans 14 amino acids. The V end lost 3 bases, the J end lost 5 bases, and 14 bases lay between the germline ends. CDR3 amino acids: CASSYKGGRETQYF. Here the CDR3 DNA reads TGTGCCAGCAGCTATAAGGGTGGGAGGGAGACCCAGTACTTC.

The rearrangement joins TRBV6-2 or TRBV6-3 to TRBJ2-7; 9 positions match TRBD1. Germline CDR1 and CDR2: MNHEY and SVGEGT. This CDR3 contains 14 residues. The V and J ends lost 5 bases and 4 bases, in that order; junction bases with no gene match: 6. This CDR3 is CASSSHRGQYEQYF. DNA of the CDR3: TGTGCCAGCAGTAGTCACAGGGGGCAGTACGAGCAGTACTTC.

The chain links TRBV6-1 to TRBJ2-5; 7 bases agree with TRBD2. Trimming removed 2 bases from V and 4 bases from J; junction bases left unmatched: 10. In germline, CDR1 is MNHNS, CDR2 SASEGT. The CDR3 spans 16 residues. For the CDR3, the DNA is TGTGCCAGCAGTGAATCGATGAACGGGAGGTCAGAGACCCAGTACTTC. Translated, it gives CASSESMNGRSETQYF.

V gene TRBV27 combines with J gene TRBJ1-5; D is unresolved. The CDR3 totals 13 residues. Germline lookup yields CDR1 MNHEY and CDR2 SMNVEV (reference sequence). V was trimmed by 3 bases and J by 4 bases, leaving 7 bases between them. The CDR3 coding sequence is TGTGCCAGCAGTTTTGGCAAAAATCAGCCCCAGCATTTT. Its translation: CASSFGKNQPQHF.

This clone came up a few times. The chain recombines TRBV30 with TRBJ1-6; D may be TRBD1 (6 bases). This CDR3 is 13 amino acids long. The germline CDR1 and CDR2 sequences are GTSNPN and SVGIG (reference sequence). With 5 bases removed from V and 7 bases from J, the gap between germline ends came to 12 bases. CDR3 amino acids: CAWGDTLNSPLHF. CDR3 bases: TGTGCCTGGGGGGACACGCTCAATTCACCCCTCCACTTT.

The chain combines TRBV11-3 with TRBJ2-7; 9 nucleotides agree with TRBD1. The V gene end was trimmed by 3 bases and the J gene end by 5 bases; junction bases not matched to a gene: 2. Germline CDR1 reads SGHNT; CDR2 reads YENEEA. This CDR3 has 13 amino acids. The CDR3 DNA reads TGTGCCAGCAGCTTCGGGACAGGGCACGAGCAGTACGTC. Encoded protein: CASSFGTGHEQYV.

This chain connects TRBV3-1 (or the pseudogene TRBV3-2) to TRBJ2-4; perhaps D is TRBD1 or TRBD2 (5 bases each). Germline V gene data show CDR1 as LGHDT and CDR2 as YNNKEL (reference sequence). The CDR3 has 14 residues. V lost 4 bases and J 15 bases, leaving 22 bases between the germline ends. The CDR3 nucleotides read TGTGCCAGCAGCCCAGAAATAGGGGACCGACGGATGTACTTC. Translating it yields CASSPEIGDRRMYF.

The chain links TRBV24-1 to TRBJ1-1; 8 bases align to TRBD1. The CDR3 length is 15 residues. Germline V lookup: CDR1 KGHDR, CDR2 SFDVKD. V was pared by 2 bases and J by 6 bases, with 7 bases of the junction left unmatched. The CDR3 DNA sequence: TGTGCCACCAGTGATTCAGGACAGGGAGGCGCTGAAGCTTTCTTT. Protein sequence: CATSDSGQGGAEAFF.

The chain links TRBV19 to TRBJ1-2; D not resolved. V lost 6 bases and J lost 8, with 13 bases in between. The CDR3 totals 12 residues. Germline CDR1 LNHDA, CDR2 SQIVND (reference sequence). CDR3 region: CASSLRRAGYTF. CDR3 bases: TGTGCCAGTAGCCTTAGGAGGGCCGGCTACACCTTC.

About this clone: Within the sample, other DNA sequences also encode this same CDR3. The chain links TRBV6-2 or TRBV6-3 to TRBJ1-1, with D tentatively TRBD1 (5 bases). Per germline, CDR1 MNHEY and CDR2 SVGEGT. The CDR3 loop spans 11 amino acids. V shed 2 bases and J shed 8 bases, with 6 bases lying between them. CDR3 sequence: CASSYGGEAFF. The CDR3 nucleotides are TGTGCCAGCAGTTACGGGGGGGAAGCTTTCTTT.

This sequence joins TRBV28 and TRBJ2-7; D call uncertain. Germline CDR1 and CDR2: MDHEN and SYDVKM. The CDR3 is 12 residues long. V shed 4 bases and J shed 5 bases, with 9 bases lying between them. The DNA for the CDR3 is TGTGCCAGCAGTTCTATGGACGACGAGCAGTACGTC. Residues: CASSSMDDEQYV.

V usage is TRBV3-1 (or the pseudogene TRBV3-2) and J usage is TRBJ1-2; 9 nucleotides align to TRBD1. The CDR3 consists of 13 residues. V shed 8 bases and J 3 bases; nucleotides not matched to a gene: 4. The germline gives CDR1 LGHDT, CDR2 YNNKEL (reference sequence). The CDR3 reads CASGDRDHYGYTF. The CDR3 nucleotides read TGTGCCAGCGGGGACAGGGACCACTATGGCTACACCTTC.

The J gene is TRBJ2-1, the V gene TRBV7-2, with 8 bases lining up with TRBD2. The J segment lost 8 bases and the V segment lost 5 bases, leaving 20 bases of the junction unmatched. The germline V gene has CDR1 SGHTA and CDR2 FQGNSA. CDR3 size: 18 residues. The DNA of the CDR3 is TGTGCCAGCAGCCTCCGTTACCCGCGAGCGGGAGATGTCGATGAGCAGTTCTTC. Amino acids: CASSLRYPRAGDVDEQFF. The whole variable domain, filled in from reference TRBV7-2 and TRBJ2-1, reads GAGVSQSPSNKVTEKGKDVELRCDPISGHTALYWYRQSLGQGLEFLIYFQGNSAPDKSGLPSDRFSAERTGGSVSTLTIQRTQQEDSAVYLCASSLRYPRAGDVDEQFFGPGTRLTVL.

CDR3 loop: CASSRAGGSYEQYV. CDR3 DNA sequence: TGTGCCAGCAGTCGGGCAGGAGGGTCCTACGAGCAGTACGTC. The chain uses TRBV6-2 or TRBV6-3 and TRBJ2-7, with D perhaps TRBD2 (6 bases). CDR1 MNHEY and CDR2 SVGEGT come from the germline V gene. The CDR3 is made up of 14 amino acids. Trimming pared 5 bases from V and 1 base from J, leaving 12 bases between.

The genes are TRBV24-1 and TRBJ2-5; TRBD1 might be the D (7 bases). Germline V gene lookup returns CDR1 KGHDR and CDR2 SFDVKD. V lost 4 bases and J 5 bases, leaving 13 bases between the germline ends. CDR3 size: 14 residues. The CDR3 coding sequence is TGTGCCACCAGTGACAGGGGGAGCGGGGAGACCCAGTACTTC. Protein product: CATSDRGSGETQYF.

CDR3 protein: CASSKRTGTFQVNAKNIQYF. The DNA of the CDR3 is TGTGCCAGCAGCAAACGTACCGGGACCTTCCAGGTTAATGCCAAAAACATTCAGTACTTC. V usage is TRBV5-4 and J usage is TRBJ2-4; D could derive from TRBD1 or TRBD2 (5 bases each). The CDR3 runs to 20 residues. Germline CDR1 reads SGHNT; CDR2 reads YYREEE (reference sequence). The germline V and J ends were trimmed by 4 bases and 1 base, with 27 bases remaining between them.

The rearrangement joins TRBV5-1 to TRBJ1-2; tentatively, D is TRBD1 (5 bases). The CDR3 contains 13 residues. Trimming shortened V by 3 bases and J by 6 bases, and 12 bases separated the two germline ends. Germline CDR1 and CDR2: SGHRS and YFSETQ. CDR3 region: CASSYPGTDGYTF. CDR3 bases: TGCGCCAGCAGCTATCCAGGGACGGATGGCTACACCTTC. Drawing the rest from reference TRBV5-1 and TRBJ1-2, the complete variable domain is KAGVTQTPRYLIKTRGQQVTLSCSPISGHRSVSWYQQTPGQGLQFLFEYFSETQRNKGNFPGRFSGRQFSNSRSEMNVSTLELGDSALYLCASSYPGTDGYTFGSGTRLTVV.

The CDR3 sequence is CASSLQGSTDTQYF. In DNA form, the CDR3 reads TGTGCCAGCAGTTTACAGGGGAGCACAGATACGCAGTATTTT. V gene TRBV2 combines with J gene TRBJ2-3, with 7 nucleotides matching TRBD1. The length of the CDR3 is 14 residues. Germline V gene sequence: CDR1 SNHLY, CDR2 FYNNEI. The trim removed 5 bases at V and 0 bases at J, leaving 2 bases unmatched.

This CDR3 reads CASKSPQGPHYSNQPQHF. In nucleotides, the CDR3 is TGTGCCAGCAAGTCGCCCCAGGGTCCCCATTATAGCAATCAGCCCCAGCATTTT. The V gene is TRBV3-1 (or the pseudogene TRBV3-2), the J gene TRBJ1-5; D is possibly TRBD1 (5 bases). Germline values: CDR1 LGHDT, CDR2 YNNKEL (reference sequence). The CDR3 spans 18 residues. Between the trimmed V and J ends, which lost 7 bases and 0 bases, there was a span of 22 bases.

The CDR3 DNA reads as TGTGCCAGCAGCTTTCAACTAGCGAACACTGAAGCTTTCTTT. This encodes CASSFQLANTEAFF. The chain has TRBV7-2 and TRBJ1-1; no definite D call. The CDR3 runs 14 residues. Germline V lookup: CDR1 SGHTA, CDR2 FQGNSA. V was pared by 3 bases and J by 1 base, with 9 bases between.

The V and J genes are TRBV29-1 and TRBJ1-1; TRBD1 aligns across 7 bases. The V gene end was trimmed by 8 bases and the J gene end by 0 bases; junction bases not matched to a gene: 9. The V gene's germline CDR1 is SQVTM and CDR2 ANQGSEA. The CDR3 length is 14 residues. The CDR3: CSIYRGGLNTEAFF. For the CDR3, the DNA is TGCAGCATCTACAGGGGCGGATTGAACACTGAAGCTTTCTTT.